The entry below describes one T cell receptor (beta chain). Its antigen is not identified. With V trimmed by 1 base and J by 6 bases, 21 bases remained unmatched. Germline loops: CDR1 ENHRY, CDR2 SYGVKD. The CDR3 runs 20 residues. The data derive from a study of human versus mouse CDR3 diversity and MHC coevolution. Study-wide background: Between roughly 5.5 x 10^6 and 1.6 x 10^7 valid reads came from each sample.

Libraries were prepared by immunoSEQ multiplex PCR; TCRdb keeps only in-frame clonotypes and omits some of them. Of about 83,000 clones listed, about 90% were seen once; the top ten hold roughly 0.15%. Cells were CD45RO-negative CD62L-positive naive CD4 T cells sorted from PBMCs. General study results and limits: On average, humans showed more CDR3 deletions and insertions than mice. The lowest clonal inequality scores came from most of the three human donors.

Sequencing was performed on naive CD4+ T cells from blood. As to subset: CD45RO-negative CD62L-positive naive CD4 T cells. The source is a person between 25 and 69 years old in good health. The chain couples TRBV10-3 to TRBJ1-1, with TRBD1 matching 9 bases. The CDR3 protein is CAISEFSSTGGSLAGAEAFF. The CDR3 DNA is TGTGCCATCAGTGAGTTCAGTTCCACAGGGGGCTCTTTAGCTGGCGCTGAAGCTTTCTTT.